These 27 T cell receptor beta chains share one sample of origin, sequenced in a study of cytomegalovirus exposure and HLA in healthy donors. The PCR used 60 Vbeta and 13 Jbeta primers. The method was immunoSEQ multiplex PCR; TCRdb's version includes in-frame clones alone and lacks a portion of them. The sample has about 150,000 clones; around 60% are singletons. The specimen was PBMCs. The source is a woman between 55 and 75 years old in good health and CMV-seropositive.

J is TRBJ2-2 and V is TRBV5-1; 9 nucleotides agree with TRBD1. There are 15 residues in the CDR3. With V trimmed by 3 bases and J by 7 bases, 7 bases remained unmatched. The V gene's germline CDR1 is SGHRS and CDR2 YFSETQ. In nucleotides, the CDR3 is TGCGCCAGCAGCTACCTGGACAGGGGCAACGGGGAGCTGTTTTTT. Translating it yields CASSYLDRGNGELFF.

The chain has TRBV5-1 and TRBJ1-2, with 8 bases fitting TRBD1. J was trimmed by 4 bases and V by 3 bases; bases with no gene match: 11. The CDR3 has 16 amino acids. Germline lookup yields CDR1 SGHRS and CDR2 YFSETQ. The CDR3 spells CASSSTRQGSSYGYTF. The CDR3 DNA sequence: TGCGCCAGCAGCTCGACTCGACAGGGGTCGAGCTATGGCTACACCTTC.

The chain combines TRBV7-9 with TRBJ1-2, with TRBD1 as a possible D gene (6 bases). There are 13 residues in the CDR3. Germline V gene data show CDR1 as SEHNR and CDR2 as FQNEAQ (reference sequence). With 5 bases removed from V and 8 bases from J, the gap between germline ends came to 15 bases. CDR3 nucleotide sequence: TGTGCCAGCAGCCCAATACAGGGAGAGGGCTACACCTTC. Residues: CASSPIQGEGYTF.

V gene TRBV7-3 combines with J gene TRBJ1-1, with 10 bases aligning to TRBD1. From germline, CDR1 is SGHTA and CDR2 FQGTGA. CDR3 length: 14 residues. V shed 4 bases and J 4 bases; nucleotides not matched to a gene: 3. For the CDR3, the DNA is TGTGCCAGCAGCTACGGACAGGGGGTCACTGAAGCTTTCTTT. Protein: CASSYGQGVTEAFF.

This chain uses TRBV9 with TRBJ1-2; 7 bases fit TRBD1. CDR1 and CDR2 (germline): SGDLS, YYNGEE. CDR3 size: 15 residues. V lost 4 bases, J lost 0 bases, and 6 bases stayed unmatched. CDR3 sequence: CASSRAGGANYGYTF. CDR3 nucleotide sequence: TGTGCCAGCAGCCGGGCAGGGGGAGCTAACTATGGCTACACCTTC.

Here the CDR3 DNA reads TGTGCCAGCAGTGAGGTATCCCTGGACAGGATAGATGGCTACACCTTC. This translates into CASSEVSLDRIDGYTF. J is TRBJ1-2 and V is TRBV2; 7 bases agree with TRBD1. From germline, CDR1 is SNHLY and CDR2 FYNNEI. This CDR3 contains 16 residues. J was trimmed by 6 bases and V by 3 bases; bases with no gene match: 13.

The chain's CDR3 is CASSQLAGDLGNTEAFF. The CDR3 bases are TGTGCCAGCAGCCAATTAGCAGGGGATTTGGGGAACACTGAAGCTTTCTTT. This chain links TRBV14 with TRBJ1-1; tentative D call: TRBD1 (6 bases). Trimming took 2 bases from V and 1 from J, leaving 17 bases between them. The germline V gene has CDR1 SGHDN and CDR2 FVKESK. This CDR3 is 17 amino acids long. Full variable domain (remainder filled in from reference TRBV14 and TRBJ1-1): EAGVTQFPSHSVIEKGQTVTLRCDPISGHDNLYWYRRVMGKEIKFLLHFVKESKQDESGMPNNRFLAERTGGTYSTLKVQPAELEDSGVYFCASSQLAGDLGNTEAFFGQGTRLTVV.

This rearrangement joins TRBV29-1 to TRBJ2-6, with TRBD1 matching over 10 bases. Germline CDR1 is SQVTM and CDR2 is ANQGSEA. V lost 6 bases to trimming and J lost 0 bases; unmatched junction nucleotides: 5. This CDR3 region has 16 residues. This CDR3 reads CSVSTGGISGANVLTF. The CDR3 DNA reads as TGCAGCGTCTCGACAGGGGGCATCTCTGGGGCCAACGTCCTGACTTTC.

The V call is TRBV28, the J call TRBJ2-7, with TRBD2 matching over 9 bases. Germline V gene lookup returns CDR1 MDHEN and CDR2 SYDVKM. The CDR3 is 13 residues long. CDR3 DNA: TGTTTGTCGGGGCGGGAGGGCCTCAACGAGCAGTACTTC. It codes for CLSGREGLNEQYF.

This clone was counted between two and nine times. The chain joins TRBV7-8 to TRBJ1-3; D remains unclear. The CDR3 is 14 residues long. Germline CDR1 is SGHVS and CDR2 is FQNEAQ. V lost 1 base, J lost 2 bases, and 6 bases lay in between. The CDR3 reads CASSLVGAGNTIYF. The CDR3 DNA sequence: TGTGCCAGCAGCTTAGTAGGAGCTGGAAACACCATATATTTT.

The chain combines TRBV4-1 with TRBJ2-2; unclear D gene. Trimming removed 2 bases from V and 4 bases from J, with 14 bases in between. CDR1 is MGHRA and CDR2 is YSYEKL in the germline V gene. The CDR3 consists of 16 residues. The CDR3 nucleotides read TGCGCCAGCAGCCAAACCAAAGGAGCCTCCACCGGGGAGCTGTTTTTT. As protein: CASSQTKGASTGELFF.

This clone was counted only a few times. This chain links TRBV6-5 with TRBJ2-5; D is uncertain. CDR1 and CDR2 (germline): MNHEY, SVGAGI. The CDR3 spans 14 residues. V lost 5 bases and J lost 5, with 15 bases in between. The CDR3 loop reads CASSPRSGRETQYF. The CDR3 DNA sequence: TGTGCCAGCAGTCCGCGGTCTGGAAGGGAGACCCAGTACTTC.

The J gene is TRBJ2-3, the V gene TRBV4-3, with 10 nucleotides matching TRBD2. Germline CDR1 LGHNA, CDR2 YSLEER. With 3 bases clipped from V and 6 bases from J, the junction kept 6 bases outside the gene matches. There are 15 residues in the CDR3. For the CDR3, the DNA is TGCGCCAGCAGCCAGACTAGCGGGCCCGGGGATACGCAGTATTTT. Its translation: CASSQTSGPGDTQYF.

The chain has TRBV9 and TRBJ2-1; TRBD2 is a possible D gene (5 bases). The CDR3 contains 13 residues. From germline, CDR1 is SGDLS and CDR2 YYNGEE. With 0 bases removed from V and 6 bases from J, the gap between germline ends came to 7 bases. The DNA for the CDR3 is TGTGCCAGCAGCGTAGCTAGCCGCAATGAGCAGTTCTTC. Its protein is CASSVASRNEQFF.

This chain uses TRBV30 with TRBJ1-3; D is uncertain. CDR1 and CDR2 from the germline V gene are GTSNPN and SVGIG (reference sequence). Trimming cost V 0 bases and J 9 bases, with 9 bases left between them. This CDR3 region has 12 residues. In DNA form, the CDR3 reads TGTGCCTGGAGTGTACGGTCCTCCACCATATATTTT. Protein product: CAWSVRSSTIYF.

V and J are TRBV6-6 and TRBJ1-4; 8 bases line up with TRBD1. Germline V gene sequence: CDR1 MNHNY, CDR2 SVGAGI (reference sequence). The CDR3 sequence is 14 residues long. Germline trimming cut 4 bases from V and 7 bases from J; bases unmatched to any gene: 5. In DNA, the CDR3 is TGTGCCAGCAGTTTGACAGGGGTTGGTGAAAAACTGTTTTTT. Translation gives CASSLTGVGEKLFF.

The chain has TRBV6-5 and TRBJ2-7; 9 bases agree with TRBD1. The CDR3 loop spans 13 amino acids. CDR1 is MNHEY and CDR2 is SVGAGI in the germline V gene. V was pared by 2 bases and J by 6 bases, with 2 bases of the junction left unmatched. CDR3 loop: CASSYGTGIEQYF. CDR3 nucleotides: TGTGCCAGCAGTTACGGGACAGGGATCGAGCAGTACTTC.

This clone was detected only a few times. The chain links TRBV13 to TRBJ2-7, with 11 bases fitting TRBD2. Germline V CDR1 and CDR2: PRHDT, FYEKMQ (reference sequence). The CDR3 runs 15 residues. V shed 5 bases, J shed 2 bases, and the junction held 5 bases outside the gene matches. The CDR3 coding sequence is TGTGCCAGCAGCCCCGGGACTAGCGGACCCTACGAGCAGTACTTC. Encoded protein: CASSPGTSGPYEQYF.

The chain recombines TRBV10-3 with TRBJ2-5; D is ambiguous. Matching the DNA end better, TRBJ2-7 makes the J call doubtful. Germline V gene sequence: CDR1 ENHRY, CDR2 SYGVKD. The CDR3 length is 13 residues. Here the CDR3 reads CAISADSNYEQYF. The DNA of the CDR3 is TGTGCCATCAGTGCAGACTCCAACTACGAGCAGTACTTC.

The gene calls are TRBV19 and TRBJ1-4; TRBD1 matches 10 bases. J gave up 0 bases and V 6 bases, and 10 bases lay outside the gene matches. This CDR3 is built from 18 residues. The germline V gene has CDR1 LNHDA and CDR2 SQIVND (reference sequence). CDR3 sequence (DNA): TGTGCCAGTAGAATCTCGGGGACAGGGGCTCCAACTAATGAAAAACTGTTTTTT. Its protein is CASRISGTGAPTNEKLFF.

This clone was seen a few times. CDR3 nucleotides: TGTGCCAGCAGGCCGGGACTAGCGGATGGGGAGCAGTACTTC. Amino acid sequence: CASRPGLADGEQYF. V is TRBV2 and J is TRBJ2-7; 11 nucleotides agree with TRBD2. The J segment lost 7 bases and the V segment lost 6 bases, leaving 8 bases of the junction unmatched. CDR1 is SNHLY and CDR2 is FYNNEI in the germline V gene. The CDR3 consists of 14 residues.

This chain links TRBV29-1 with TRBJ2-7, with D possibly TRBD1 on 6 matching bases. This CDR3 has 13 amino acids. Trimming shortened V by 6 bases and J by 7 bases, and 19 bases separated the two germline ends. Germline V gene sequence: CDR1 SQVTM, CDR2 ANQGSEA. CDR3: CSVSQGIVGEQYF. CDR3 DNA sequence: TGCAGCGTGTCTCAGGGGATTGTGGGTGAGCAGTACTTC.

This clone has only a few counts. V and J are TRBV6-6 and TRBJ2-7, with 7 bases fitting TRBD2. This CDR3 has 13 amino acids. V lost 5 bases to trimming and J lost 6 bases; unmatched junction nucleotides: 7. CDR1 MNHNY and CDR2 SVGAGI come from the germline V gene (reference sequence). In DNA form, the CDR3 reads TGTGCCAGCAGTCGGAGCGGGATGGGCGAGCAGTACTTC. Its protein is CASSRSGMGEQYF.

CDR3 nucleotides: TGTGCCAGCAGTGGGACTAGCGGGAGCGCATTCTCCTACAATGAGCAGTTCTTC. It codes for CASSGTSGSAFSYNEQFF. The chain carries TRBV6-1 and TRBJ2-1; 13 nucleotides agree with TRBD2. The CDR3 spans 18 residues. CDR1 MNHNS and CDR2 SASEGT come from the germline V gene. V shed 4 bases and J 0 bases; nucleotides not matched to a gene: 6.

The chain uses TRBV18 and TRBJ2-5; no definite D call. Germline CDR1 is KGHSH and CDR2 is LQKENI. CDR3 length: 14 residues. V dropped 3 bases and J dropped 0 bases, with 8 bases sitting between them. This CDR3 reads CASSPSLNQETQYF. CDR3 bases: TGTGCCAGCTCACCGTCACTAAACCAAGAGACCCAGTACTTC.

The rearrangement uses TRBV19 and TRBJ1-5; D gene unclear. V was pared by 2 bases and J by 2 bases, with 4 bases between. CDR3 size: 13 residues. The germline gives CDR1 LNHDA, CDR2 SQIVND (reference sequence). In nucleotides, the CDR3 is TGTGCCAGTAGTATAACACGCAATCAGCCCCAGCATTTT. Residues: CASSITRNQPQHF.

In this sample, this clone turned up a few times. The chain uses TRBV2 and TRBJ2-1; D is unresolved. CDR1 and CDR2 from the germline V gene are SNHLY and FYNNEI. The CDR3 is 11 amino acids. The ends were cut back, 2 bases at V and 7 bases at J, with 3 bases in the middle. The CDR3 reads CASSERNEQFF. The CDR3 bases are TGTGCCAGCAGTGAACGGAATGAGCAGTTCTTC.